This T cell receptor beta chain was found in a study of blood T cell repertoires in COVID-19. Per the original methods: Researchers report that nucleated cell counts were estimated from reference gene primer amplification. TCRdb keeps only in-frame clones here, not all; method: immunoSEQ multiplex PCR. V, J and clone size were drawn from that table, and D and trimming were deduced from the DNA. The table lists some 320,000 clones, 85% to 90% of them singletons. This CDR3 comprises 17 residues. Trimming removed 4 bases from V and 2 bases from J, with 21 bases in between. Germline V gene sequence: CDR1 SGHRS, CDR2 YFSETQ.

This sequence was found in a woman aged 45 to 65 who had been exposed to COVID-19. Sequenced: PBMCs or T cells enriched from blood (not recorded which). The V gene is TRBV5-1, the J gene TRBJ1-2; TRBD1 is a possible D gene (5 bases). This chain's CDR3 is CASSQGATLRPNYGYTF. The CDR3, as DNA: TGCGCCAGCAGCCAAGGGGCTACTCTCCGACCAAACTATGGCTACACCTTC.